This TCR beta chain was observed in a study of T-cell reconstitution after alpha-beta-depleted transplantation in children. Unique molecular identifiers were used to barcode this TCRbeta library. TCRdb analysed the PCR reads with MiXCR anew, one entry per CDR3 protein. The profile shows about 500,000 distinct CDR3 sequences, 30% to 35% of them singletons. In this sample, this clonotype turned up once. CDR1 is DFQATT, CDR2 SNEGSKA, per germline (reference sequence). The V gene lost 0 bases and the J gene lost 4 bases, with 9 bases spanning the gap. This CDR3 comprises 14 residues. This receptor was obtained from a human donor who donated a stem cell graft to a child with aplastic anemia. The specimen comprised PBMCs from the stem cell graft donor, sampled from the stem cell graft. The chain uses TRBV20-1 and TRBJ2-2, with a possible D match to TRBD1 (6 bases). The CDR3 loop is CSARDRDTTGELFF. CDR3 nucleotides: TGCAGTGCTAGAGATCGGGACACCACCGGGGAGCTGTTTTTT.